This TCR beta chain was profiled in a study of identifying expanded T cells in peripheral blood. Produced via immunoSEQ multiplex PCR; TCRdb's table is partial and in-frame only. This table holds more than 80,000 clones, 70% to 90% found once. The TCR originated in a person aged 18-70 years in good health. Sequences were obtained from blood.

DNA for the CDR3: TGTGCCAGCAGCCAAAACCTCGGGGAGTACAATGAGCAGTTCTTC. This encodes CASSQNLGEYNEQFF. The chain employs TRBV4-2 and TRBJ2-1; a possible D gene is TRBD2 (5 bases). The CDR3 extends over 15 amino acids. Looked up from germline, CDR1 is LGHNA and CDR2 is YNFKEQ. V lost 2 bases and J lost 4, with 12 bases in between.